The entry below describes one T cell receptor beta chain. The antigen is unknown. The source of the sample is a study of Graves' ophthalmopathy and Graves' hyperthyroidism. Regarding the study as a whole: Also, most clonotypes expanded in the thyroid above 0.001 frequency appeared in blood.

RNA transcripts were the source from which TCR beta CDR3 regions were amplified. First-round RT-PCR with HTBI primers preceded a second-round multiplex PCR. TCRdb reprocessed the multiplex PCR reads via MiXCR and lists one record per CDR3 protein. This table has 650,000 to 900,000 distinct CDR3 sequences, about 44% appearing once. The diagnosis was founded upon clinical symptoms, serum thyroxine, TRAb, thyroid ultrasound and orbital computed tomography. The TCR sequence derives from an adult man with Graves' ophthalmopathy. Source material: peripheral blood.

The CDR3 protein is CASSVGSSGTYEQYF. For the CDR3, the DNA is TGTGCCAGCAGCGTAGGGTCTAGCGGCACCTACGAGCAGTACTTC. V gene TRBV9 combines with J gene TRBJ2-7; 7 bases map to TRBD2. The trim removed 0 bases at V and 2 bases at J, leaving 5 bases unmatched. The CDR3 is 15 residues long. Germline-derived CDR1 and CDR2 are SGDLS and YYNGEE.